This is a list of T cell receptor beta chains from one sample in a study of T cell responses to AZD1222 COVID-19 vaccine. TCRdb's table, derived via immunoSEQ multiplex PCR, lists solely in-frame clones and lacks some. The table lists about 120,000 clones, about nine tenths of them singletons. The source was peripheral blood, collected 28 days after the second AZD1222 dose. The receptors stem from an adult who received the AZD1222 COVID-19 vaccine. Both conserved end residues are trimmed from each CDR3. The order of the fields is J gene, clone size, V gene, CDR3 protein. The size field is filled for only some rows; it gives once, few, many or a size class.

TRBJ2-2 | - | TRBV7-7 | ASSKTGNTGELF
TRBJ2-5 | - | TRBV4-2 | ASTGSGNLETQY
TRBJ1-1 | - | TRBV7-2 | ASSFDKVKGNTEAF
TRBJ1-2 | - | TRBV7-3 | ASSSGDRASGYT
TRBJ1-6 | - | TRBV6-5 | ASSYPAGGGDSPLH
TRBJ2-7 | - | TRBV27 | AIATGTDPYEQY
TRBJ2-2 | - | TRBV19 | AAQQHSGGTGELF
TRBJ1-3 | once | TRBV27 | ASSSTGTTGNTIY
TRBJ1-2 | few | TRBV6-5 | ASRSSWEANYGYT
TRBJ2-6 | - | TRBV10-1 | ASSESNGSVWANVLT